This T cell receptor beta chain was retrieved from a study of cytomegalovirus exposure and HLA in healthy donors. Whole-study findings and limits: Some V segments (TRBV6-2 and TRBV6-3 among them) were excluded as indistinguishable. Accounts indicate the classifier identified cytomegalovirus status with strong specificity and sensitivity.

About this clone: What it recognizes is unknown.

Germline-derived CDR1 and CDR2 are SEHNR and FQNEAQ (reference sequence). Losses at the gene ends were 7 bases for V and 2 bases for J; bases not matched to a gene: 3. The CDR3 length is 13 residues. Both 60 Vbeta primers and 13 Jbeta primers went into the PCR. Clones were sequenced by immunoSEQ multiplex PCR, and TCRdb holds only the in-frame ones, with some missing. In the table there are about 130,000 clones, approximately 79% of which are singletons. Sequenced input: PBMCs. The rearrangement links TRBV7-9 to TRBJ2-3; 7 positions match TRBD1. The receptor was isolated from a man younger than 35 in good health and CMV-seropositive. CDR3 coding DNA: TGTGCCAGCAACGACAGGGTCACAGATACGCAGTATTTT. Amino acids: CASNDRVTDTQYF.